This T cell receptor (beta chain) was sequenced for a study of T cell responses to AZD1222 COVID-19 vaccine. Study results and limitations: The sample set comprised mostly white British donors with more females, and clonal diversity was possibly underestimated. Repertoires in all cases were sampled only once the peak T cell response had passed. Seropositive at baseline were only a handful of AZD1222 recipients.

The protocol was immunoSEQ multiplex PCR, while the TCRdb copy is restricted to in-frame clones and leaves out a portion. This sample carries tens of thousands of clones, more than 70% of them seen once, and the ten largest clones take 8.7%. Of note for this clone: What it recognizes is unknown.

Germline V lookup: CDR1 SGHNT, CDR2 YENEEA. Trimming took 6 bases from V and 4 from J; bases not matched to a gene: 6. The CDR3 has 15 amino acids. This receptor was obtained from an adult in good health. This specimen consisted of peripheral blood, obtained on day 0 of AZD1222 vaccination. The gene calls are TRBV11-3 and TRBJ2-1; 10 bases are shared with TRBD2. The CDR3 nucleotides are TGTGCCAGCAGTTACCTAGCGGGGGAATACAATGAGCAGTTCTTC. Its protein product is CASSYLAGEYNEQFF.